This section outlines one T cell receptor beta chain sequence together with its context. Sequencing used immunoSEQ multiplex PCR; TCRdb keeps in-frame clones, though not all of them. The table includes some 83,000 clones, approximately 90% detected once. The data originate from a study of technical replicates of blood from a handful of donors. The germline V and J ends were trimmed by 0 bases and 1 base, with 7 bases remaining between them. The CDR3 covers 14 residues. CDR1 and CDR2 (germline): SGDLS, YYNGEE. The TCR originated in a human donor in good health. The sequenced sample was T cells isolated from PBMCs. This chain uses TRBV9 with TRBJ1-2; D remains unclear. The CDR3 sequence: CASSVELDNYGYTF. CDR3 DNA: TGTGCCAGCAGCGTAGAGCTAGATAACTATGGCTACACCTTC.